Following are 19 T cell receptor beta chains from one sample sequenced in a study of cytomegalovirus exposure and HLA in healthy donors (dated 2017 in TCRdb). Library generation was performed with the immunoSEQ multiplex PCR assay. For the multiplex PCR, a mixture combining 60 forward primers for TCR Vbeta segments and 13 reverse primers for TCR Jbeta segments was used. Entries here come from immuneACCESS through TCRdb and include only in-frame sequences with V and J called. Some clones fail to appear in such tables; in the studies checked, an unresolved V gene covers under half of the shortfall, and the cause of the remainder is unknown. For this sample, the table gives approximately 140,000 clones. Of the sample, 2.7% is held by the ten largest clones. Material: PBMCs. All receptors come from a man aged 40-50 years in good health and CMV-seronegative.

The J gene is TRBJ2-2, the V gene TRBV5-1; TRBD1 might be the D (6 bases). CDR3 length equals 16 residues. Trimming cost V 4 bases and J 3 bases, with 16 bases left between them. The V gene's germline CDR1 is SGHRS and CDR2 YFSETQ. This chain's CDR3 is CASSLGQLADTGELFF. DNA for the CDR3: TGCGCCAGCAGCCTCGGACAGCTAGCCGACACCGGGGAGCTGTTTTTT.

The CDR3 is CASSADRGQTGTEAFF. The CDR3 nucleotides are TGTGCCAGCAGCGCGGACAGGGGTCAAACGGGGACTGAAGCTTTCTTT. The chain has TRBV7-4 and TRBJ1-1; 9 positions agree with TRBD1. This CDR3 comprises 16 residues. CDR1 and CDR2 from the germline V gene are SGHVT and SQSDAQ. Trimming took 5 bases from V and 5 from J; bases not matched to a gene: 12.

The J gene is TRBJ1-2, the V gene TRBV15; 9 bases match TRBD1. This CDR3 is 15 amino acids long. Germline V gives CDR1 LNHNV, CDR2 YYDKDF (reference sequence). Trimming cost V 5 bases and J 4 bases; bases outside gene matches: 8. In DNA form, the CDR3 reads TGTGCCACCAGCCCGCCCGGACAGGGGATCTATGGCTACACCTTC. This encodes CATSPPGQGIYGYTF.

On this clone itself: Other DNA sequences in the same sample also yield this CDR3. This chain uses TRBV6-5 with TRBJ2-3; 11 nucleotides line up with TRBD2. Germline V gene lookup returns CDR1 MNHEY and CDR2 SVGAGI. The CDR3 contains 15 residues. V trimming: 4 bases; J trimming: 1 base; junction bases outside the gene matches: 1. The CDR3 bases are TGTGCCAGCAGTTTGACTAGCGGGGGCACAGATACGCAGTATTTT. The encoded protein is CASSLTSGGTDTQYF.

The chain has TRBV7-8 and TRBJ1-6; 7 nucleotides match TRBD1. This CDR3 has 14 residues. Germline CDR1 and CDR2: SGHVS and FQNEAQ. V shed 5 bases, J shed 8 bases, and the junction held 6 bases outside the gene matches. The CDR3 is CASSHRDSHSPLHF. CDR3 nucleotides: TGTGCCAGCAGCCACCGGGACAGCCATTCACCCCTCCACTTT.

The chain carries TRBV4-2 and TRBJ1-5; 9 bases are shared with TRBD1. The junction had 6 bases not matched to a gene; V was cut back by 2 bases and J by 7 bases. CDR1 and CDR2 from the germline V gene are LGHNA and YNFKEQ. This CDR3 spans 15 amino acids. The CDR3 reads CASSQHRGPGQPQHF. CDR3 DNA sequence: TGTGCCAGCAGCCAACACAGGGGGCCGGGGCAGCCCCAGCATTTT.

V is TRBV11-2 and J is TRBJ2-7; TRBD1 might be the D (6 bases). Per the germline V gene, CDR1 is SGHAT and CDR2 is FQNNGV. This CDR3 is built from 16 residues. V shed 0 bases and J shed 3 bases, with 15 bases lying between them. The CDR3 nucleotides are TGTGCCAGCAGCTTAGAGGGGGCAGGGGCAAGCTACGAGCAGTACTTC. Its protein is CASSLEGAGASYEQYF.

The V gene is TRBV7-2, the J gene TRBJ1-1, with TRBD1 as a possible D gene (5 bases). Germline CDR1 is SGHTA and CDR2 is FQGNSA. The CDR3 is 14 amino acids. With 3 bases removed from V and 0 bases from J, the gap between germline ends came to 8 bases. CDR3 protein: CASSLTEMNTEAFF. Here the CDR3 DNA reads TGTGCCAGCAGCTTGACAGAGATGAACACTGAAGCTTTCTTT.

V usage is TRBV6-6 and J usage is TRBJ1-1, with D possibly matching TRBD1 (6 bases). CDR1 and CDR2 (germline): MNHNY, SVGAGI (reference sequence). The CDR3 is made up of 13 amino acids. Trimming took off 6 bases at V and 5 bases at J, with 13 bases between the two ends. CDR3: CASSATGQTEAFF. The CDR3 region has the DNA TGTGCCAGCAGCGCAACAGGGCAAACTGAAGCTTTCTTT.

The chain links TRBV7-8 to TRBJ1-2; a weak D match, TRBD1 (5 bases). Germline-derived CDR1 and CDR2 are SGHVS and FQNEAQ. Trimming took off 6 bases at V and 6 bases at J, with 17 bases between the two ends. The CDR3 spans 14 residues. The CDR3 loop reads CASSRATVGDGYTF. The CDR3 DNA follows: TGTGCCAGCAGTAGAGCGACAGTCGGTGATGGCTACACCTTC.

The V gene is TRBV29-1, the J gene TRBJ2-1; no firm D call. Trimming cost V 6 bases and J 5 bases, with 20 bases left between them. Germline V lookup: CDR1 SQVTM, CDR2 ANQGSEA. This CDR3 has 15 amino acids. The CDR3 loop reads CSVPITGLVDNEQFF. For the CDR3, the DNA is TGCAGCGTCCCCATCACTGGTCTAGTAGACAATGAGCAGTTCTTC.

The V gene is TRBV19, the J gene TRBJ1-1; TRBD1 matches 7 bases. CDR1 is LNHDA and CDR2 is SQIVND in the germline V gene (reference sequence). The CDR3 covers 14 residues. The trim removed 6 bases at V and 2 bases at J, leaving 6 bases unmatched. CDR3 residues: CASSPGTANTEAFF. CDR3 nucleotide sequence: TGTGCCAGTAGCCCAGGGACAGCTAACACTGAAGCTTTCTTT.

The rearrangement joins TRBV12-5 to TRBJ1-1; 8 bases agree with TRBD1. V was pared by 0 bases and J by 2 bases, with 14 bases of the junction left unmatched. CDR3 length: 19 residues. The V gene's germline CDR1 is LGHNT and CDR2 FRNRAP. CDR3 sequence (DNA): TGTGCTAGTGGTTTGGTATCAAAGGACAGGGCGGGCTTAAACACTGAAGCTTTCTTT. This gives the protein CASGLVSKDRAGLNTEAFF.

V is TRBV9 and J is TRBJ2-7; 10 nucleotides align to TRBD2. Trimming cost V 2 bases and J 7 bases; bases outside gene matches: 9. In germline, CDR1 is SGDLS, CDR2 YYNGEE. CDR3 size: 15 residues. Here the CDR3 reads CASSVGPSGGYEQYF. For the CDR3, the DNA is TGTGCCAGCAGCGTTGGGCCTAGCGGGGGTTATGAGCAGTACTTC.

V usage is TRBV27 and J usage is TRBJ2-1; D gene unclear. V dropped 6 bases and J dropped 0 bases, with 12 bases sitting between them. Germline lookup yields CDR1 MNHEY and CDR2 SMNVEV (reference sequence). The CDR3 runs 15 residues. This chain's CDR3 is CASSPRRSSYNEQFF. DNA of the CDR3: TGTGCCAGCAGCCCCCGCCGGAGCTCCTACAATGAGCAGTTCTTC.

In DNA, the CDR3 is TGTGCCACCCAGGGGGGTTCGTGGAATGAGCAGTTCTTC. Protein sequence: CATQGGSWNEQFF. This chain joins TRBV27 and TRBJ2-1; TRBD1 is a possible D gene (7 bases). The CDR3 contains 13 residues. Trimming shortened V by 10 bases and J by 7 bases, and 17 bases separated the two germline ends. Germline V gene data show CDR1 as MNHEY and CDR2 as SMNVEV (reference sequence).

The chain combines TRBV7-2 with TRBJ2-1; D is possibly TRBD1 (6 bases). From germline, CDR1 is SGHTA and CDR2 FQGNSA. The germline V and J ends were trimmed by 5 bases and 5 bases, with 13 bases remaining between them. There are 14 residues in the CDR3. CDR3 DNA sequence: TGTGCCAGCAGCCTAAGGACAGAGAACAATGAGCAGTTCTTC. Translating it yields CASSLRTENNEQFF.

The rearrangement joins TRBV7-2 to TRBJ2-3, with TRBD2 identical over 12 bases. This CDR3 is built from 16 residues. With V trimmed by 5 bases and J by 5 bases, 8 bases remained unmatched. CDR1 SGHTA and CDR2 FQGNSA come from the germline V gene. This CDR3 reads CASSLRGLAGRDTQYF. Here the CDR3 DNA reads TGTGCCAGCAGCCTCAGGGGACTAGCGGGTAGAGATACGCAGTATTTT.

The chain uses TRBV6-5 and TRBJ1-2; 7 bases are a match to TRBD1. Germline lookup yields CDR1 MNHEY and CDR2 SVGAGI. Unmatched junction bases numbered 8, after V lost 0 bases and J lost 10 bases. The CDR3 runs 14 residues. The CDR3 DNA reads TGTGCCAGCAGTTACTCCTCCGGGACAGCTTACTACACCTTC. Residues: CASSYSSGTAYYTF.